A selection of T cell receptor beta chains follows, all from one sample in a study of cytotoxic CD8 clonotypes in ibrutinib-treated CLL. Produced via immunoSEQ multiplex PCR; TCRdb's table is partial and in-frame only. Here the sample spans over 150,000 clones, 72% being singletons. The material was PBMCs, obtained after 24 months of ibrutinib treatment. Every receptor here comes from a human donor with chronic lymphocytic leukemia. The conserved cysteine and the conserved F or W are not part of the CDR3 here. Size is omitted from some rows. Given values are once, few, many or a class for expanded clones.

v_call: TRBV4-2; clone_size: .; cdr3_aa: ASSQVDGNGYT
v_call: TRBV7-3; clone_size: .; cdr3_aa: ASSLIGGEAF
v_call: TRBV5-1; clone_size: .; cdr3_aa: ASSSLTPEQF
v_call: TRBV19; clone_size: few; cdr3_aa: ASRVQGQQPQH
v_call: TRBV7-3; clone_size: .; cdr3_aa: ASSLSRGTEAF
v_call: TRBV25-1; clone_size: few; cdr3_aa: ASSEVGSYGYT
v_call: TRBV25-1; clone_size: .; cdr3_aa: ASSDPAEGSYEQY
v_call: TRBV25-1; clone_size: .; cdr3_aa: ASSEWSASGYNNEQF
v_call: TRBV9; clone_size: .; cdr3_aa: ASSLTGTGGQGYT
v_call: TRBV5-1; clone_size: .; cdr3_aa: ASSLEGAGANVLT
v_call: TRBV18; clone_size: once; cdr3_aa: ASSRAGARTDTQY
v_call: TRBV29-1; clone_size: .; cdr3_aa: SAPRGNTGELF
v_call: TRBV4-1; clone_size: .; cdr3_aa: ASSQDPGTGVGYT
v_call: TRBV7-2; clone_size: .; cdr3_aa: ASSLVRDRNTEAF
v_call: TRBV6-1; clone_size: .; cdr3_aa: ASSEVSVTYEQY
v_call: TRBV6-6; clone_size: .; cdr3_aa: ASSYGPFNTEAF
v_call: TRBV4-2; clone_size: .; cdr3_aa: ASSPWTSGEETQY
v_call: TRBV5-1; clone_size: .; cdr3_aa: ASSLGLAGNYEQY
v_call: TRBV4-1; clone_size: .; cdr3_aa: ASSQHRTSGEETQY
v_call: TRBV21-1; clone_size: .; cdr3_aa: ASSTGGSGRFTGELF
v_call: TRBV11-2; clone_size: .; cdr3_aa: ASSLPGQGIGKLF
v_call: TRBV2; clone_size: few; cdr3_aa: ASSEGAASLSYNEQF
v_call: TRBV18; clone_size: .; cdr3_aa: ASSPSGQMLF
v_call: TRBV4-2; clone_size: .; cdr3_aa: ASSQDSTGGYYEQY
v_call: TRBV25-1; clone_size: .; cdr3_aa: ASSRRGEGPWEQY
v_call: TRBV10-3; clone_size: .; cdr3_aa: AISAMGSYNEQF
v_call: TRBV19; clone_size: .; cdr3_aa: ASSTIGGYEQY
v_call: TRBV7-2; clone_size: .; cdr3_aa: ASSLKGTGVHEQF
v_call: TRBV28; clone_size: .; cdr3_aa: ASSPAGTQTYEQY
v_call: TRBV7-9; clone_size: .; cdr3_aa: ASSLVKTYEQY
v_call: TRBV5-5; clone_size: .; cdr3_aa: ASSLVTLTPEAF
v_call: TRBV30; clone_size: .; cdr3_aa: AWKQSYYEQGRGTGELF
v_call: TRBV5-1; clone_size: .; cdr3_aa: ASSNEGNTIY
v_call: TRBV29-1; clone_size: .; cdr3_aa: SAPGSLTAF
v_call: TRBV28; clone_size: .; cdr3_aa: ASRKQGLSTNEKLF
v_call: TRBV10-3; clone_size: .; cdr3_aa: AISVPGTGGSEAF
v_call: TRBV6-5; clone_size: .; cdr3_aa: ASSYSVFYGYT
v_call: TRBV11-3; clone_size: .; cdr3_aa: ASSPGLAGTDEQY
v_call: TRBV5-6; clone_size: .; cdr3_aa: ASSRDRGRMGTEAF
v_call: TRBV15; clone_size: .; cdr3_aa: ATSGTSGEHYEQY
v_call: TRBV15; clone_size: .; cdr3_aa: ATSRAGSNQPQH
v_call: TRBV6-6; clone_size: .; cdr3_aa: ATETDRGGSGELF
v_call: TRBV15; clone_size: few; cdr3_aa: ATSRGAPPQETQY